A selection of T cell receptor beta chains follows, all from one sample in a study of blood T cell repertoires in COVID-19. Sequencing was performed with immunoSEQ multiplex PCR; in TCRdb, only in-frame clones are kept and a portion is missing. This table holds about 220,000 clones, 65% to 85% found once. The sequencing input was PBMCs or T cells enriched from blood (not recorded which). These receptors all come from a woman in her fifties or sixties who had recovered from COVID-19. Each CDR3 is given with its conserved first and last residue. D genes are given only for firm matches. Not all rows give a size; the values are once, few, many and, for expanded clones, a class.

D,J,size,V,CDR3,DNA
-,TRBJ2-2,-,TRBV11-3,CASSLGTVDTGELFF,TGTGCCAGCAGCTTAGGGACAGTTGACACCGGGGAGCTGTTTTTT
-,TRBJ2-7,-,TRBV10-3,CAISVTVSYEQYF,TGTGCCATCAGTGTTACAGTCTCCTACGAGCAGTACTTC
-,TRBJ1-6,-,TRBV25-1,CASSEVGGGSPLHF,TGTGCCAGCAGTGAAGTAGGGGGTGGTTCACCCCTCCACTTT
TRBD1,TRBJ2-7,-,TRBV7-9,CASSSAGTAGEQYF,TGTGCCAGCAGCTCCGCCGGGACAGCAGGGGAGCAGTACTTC
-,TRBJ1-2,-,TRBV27,CASGGFNYGYTF,TGTGCCAGCGGGGGGTTCAACTATGGCTACACCTTC
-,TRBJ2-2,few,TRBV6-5,CASISNRPNTGELFF,TGTGCCAGCATTTCAAACAGGCCAAACACCGGGGAGCTGTTTTTT
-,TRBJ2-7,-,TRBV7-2,CASSFGGASYEQYF,TGTGCCAGCAGCTTCGGAGGGGCCTCCTACGAGCAGTACTTC
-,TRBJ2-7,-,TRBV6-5,CASSNTGYSYEQYF,TGTGCCAGCAGTAACACAGGGTACTCCTACGAGCAGTACTTC
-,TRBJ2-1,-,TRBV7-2,CASSPDSPARFF,TGTGCCAGCAGTCCTGATAGCCCGGCGCGGTTCTTC
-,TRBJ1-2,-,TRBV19,CASSIKTVYGYTF,TGTGCCAGTAGTATCAAGACTGTTTATGGCTACACCTTC
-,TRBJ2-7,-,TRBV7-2,CASSLAVSAYEQYF,TGTGCCAGCAGCTTAGCTGTCAGCGCCTACGAGCAGTACTTC
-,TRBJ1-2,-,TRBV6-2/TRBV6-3,CASSYSAGVYGYTF,TGTGCCAGCAGTTACTCGGCAGGGGTCTATGGCTACACCTTC
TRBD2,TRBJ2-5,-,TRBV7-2,CASSPRLVAGGQVETQYF,TGTGCCAGCAGCCCCCGTTTGGTAGCGGGGGGGCAGGTGGAGACCCAGTACTTC
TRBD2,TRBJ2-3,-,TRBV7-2,CASSLPTLAGGSTDTQYF,TGTGCCAGCAGCTTACCTACACTAGCGGGGGGGAGCACAGATACGCAGTATTTT
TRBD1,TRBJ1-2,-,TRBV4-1,CASSQLQGTGGANGYTF,TGCGCCAGCAGCCAACTTCAGGGGACAGGGGGCGCGAATGGCTACACCTTC
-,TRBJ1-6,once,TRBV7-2,CASSPGQSSYNSPLHF,TGTGCCAGCAGCCCCGGACAGAGCTCCTATAATTCACCCCTCCACTTT
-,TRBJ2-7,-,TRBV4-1,CASSQGTFSYEQYF,TGCGCCAGCAGCCAAGGGACTTTCTCCTACGAGCAGTACTTC
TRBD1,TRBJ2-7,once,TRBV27,CASSLSRTGRYEQYF,TGTGCCAGCAGTTTATCAAGGACAGGGCGCTACGAGCAGTACTTC
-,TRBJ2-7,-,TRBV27,CASSFDRGNEQYF,TGTGCCAGCAGTTTCGATCGAGGGAACGAGCAGTACTTC
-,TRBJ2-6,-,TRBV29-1,CSVEDSGSQTF,TGCAGCGTTGAAGATTCGGGGTCCCAAACTTTC
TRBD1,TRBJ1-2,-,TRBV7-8,CASSSFSRDRQHYGYTF,TGTGCCAGCAGCTCGTTTTCCCGGGACAGGCAACACTATGGCTACACCTTC
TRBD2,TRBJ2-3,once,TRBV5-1,CASSRVRGGQTDTQYF,TGCGCCAGCAGCCGAGTTCGGGGGGGCCAAACAGATACGCAGTATTTT
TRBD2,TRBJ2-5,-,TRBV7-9,CASSFRRGEETQYF,TGTGCCAGCAGCTTTCGACGGGGGGAAGAGACCCAGTACTTC
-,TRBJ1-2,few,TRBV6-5,CASKSRDYGYTF,TGTGCCAGCAAGAGCCGTGACTATGGCTACACCTTC
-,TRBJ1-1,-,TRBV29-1,CSVAAGGTEAFF,TGCAGCGTTGCTGCCGGGGGCACTGAAGCTTTCTTT
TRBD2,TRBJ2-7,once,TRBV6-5,CASRGTRRENEQYF,TGTGCCAGCAGGGGGACTAGAAGGGAAAACGAGCAGTACTTC
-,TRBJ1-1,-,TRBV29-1,CSSHGGGAEAFF,TGCAGCTCCCATGGCGGGGGCGCTGAAGCTTTCTTT
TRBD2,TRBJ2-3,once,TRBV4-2,CASSQDPSGTDTQYF,TGTGCCAGCAGCCAAGATCCTAGCGGGACAGATACGCAGTATTTT
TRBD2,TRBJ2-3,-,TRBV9,CASSGRQRGGTDTQYF,TGTGCCAGCAGCGGACGGCAGCGGGGGGGCACAGATACGCAGTATTTT
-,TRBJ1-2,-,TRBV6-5,CASSTRTRYGYTF,TGTGCCAGCAGTACTCGGACACGTTATGGCTACACCTTC
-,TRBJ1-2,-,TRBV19,CASSIVDNGNYGYTF,TGTGCCAGTAGTATAGTGGACAACGGAAACTATGGCTACACCTTC
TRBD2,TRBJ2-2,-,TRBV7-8,CASSLGGSGTGELFF,TGTGCCAGCAGCCTCGGCGGGAGCGGTACCGGGGAGCTGTTTTTT
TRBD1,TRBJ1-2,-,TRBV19,CASSLVDRAYGYTF,TGTGCCAGTAGTTTGGTAGACAGGGCCTATGGCTACACCTTC
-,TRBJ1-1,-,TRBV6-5,CASSQTGTEAFF,TGTGCCAGCAGCCAGACAGGCACTGAAGCTTTCTTT
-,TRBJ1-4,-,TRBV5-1,CASSLVGGVATNEKLFF,TGCGCCAGCAGCTTGGTGGGGGGAGTTGCAACTAATGAAAAACTGTTTTTT
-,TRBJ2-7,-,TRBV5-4,CASSTGHRLHEQYF,TGTGCCAGCAGTACGGGACACCGCCTTCACGAGCAGTACTTC
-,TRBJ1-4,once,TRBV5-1,CASSRREGNEKLFF,TGCGCCAGCAGCCGGCGGGAGGGTAATGAAAAACTGTTTTTT
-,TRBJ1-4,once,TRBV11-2,CASSLDTGSEKLFF,TGTGCCAGCAGCTTAGATACAGGGAGTGAAAAACTGTTTTTT
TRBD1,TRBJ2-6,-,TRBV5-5,CASSFYLTGAGANVLTF,TGTGCCAGCAGCTTCTACCTCACAGGGGCTGGGGCCAACGTCCTGACTTTC
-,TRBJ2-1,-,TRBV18,CASSPPRAGLNEQFF,TGTGCCAGCTCACCACCCAGGGCAGGCTTAAATGAGCAGTTCTTC
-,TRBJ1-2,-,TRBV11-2,CASSLRRDYGYTF,TGTGCCAGCAGCTTACGGCGGGACTATGGCTACACCTTC
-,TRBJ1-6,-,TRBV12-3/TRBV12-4,CASSLGGTLHF,TGTGCCAGCAGTCTCGGGGGGACCCTCCACTTT
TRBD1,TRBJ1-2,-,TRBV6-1,CASSEDPGGNYGYTF,TGTGCCAGCAGTGAAGATCCAGGGGGCAACTATGGCTACACCTTC
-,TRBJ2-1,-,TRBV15,CATSSRGGREQFF,TGTGCCACCAGCAGTAGAGGCGGCCGGGAGCAGTTCTTC
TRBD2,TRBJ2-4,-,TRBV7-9,CASSLEAGKNIQYF,TGTGCCAGCAGCTTAGAAGCGGGAAAAAACATTCAGTACTTC
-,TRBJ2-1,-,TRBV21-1,CASSGLAGEFSEQFF,TGTGCCAGCAGCGGACTAGCGGGAGAGTTTAGTGAGCAGTTCTTC
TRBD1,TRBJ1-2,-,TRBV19,CASRRPGTGNYDYTF,TGTGCCAGTAGGCGTCCCGGGACAGGGAACTATGACTACACCTTC
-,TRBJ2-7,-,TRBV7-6,CASSSGLGGNYEQYF,TGTGCCAGCAGCTCCGGGCTCGGAGGTAACTACGAGCAGTACTTC